This T cell receptor beta chain was obtained from a study of shared clonotypes between healthy human individuals. Adults of Caucasian background living in Nashville, Tennessee made up all donors. General study results and limits: Exclusively blood specimens were collected; tissue repertoires likely differ.

It was on ten immunoSEQ deep assay plates that unsorted PBMC DNA was sequenced. Method: immunoSEQ multiplex PCR; TCRdb's copy keeps in-frame clones and lacks some. The sample holds fewer than 650,000 clones, around 78% seen once. Turning to this clone: Its antigen is as yet unknown. Different DNA sequences within this sample yield the same CDR3.

Sequencing input: PBMCs. This TCR was sampled from a woman in her 40s in good health. Some clones in this sample may be carry-over from other donors' samples.

CDR3 residues: CASSSTGNTEAFF. The CDR3 DNA sequence: TGCGCCAGCAGCTCAACAGGGAACACTGAAGCTTTCTTT. This chain uses TRBV5-1 with TRBJ1-1; D is perhaps TRBD1 (5 bases). Germline CDR1 and CDR2: SGHRS and YFSETQ. Between the trimmed V and J ends, which lost 3 bases and 1 base, there was a span of 7 bases. The CDR3 is made up of 13 amino acids.